Detailed here is one TCR beta chain. Its target is unknown. Specified treatment: around 19 received Ad26.COV2.S at low or high dose, single or two shots; 5 received placebo; per-sample allocation not given. Sample collection was performed on day 63 after the first vaccine or placebo injection. An Ad26 vector carrying the Wuhan-strain SARS-CoV-2 spike served as the vaccine. From germline, CDR1 is KGHSH and CDR2 LQKENI. The CDR3 consists of 13 residues. The V gene lost 3 bases and the J gene lost 4 bases, with 8 bases spanning the gap. The record originates from a study of Ad26.COV2.S vaccination and SARS-CoV-2 variants. Overall study results and limits: Vaccinees displayed broader spike-specific TCR repertoires than placebo recipients.

Profiling relied on immunoSEQ multiplex PCR, and the TCRdb table lists in-frame clones only, not all of them. This sample carries around 500,000 clones, 89% of them seen once, and the ten largest clones take 1.7%. V and J are TRBV18 and TRBJ2-3, with a tentative D call TRBD1 (6 bases). Sample: peripheral blood, taken in a trial of Ad26.COV2.S vaccine versus placebo. This clonotype was obtained from a person aged 18 to 59 who received the Ad26.COV2.S COVID-19 vaccine or a placebo. CDR3 protein: CASSPPGADTQYF. CDR3 in DNA: TGTGCCAGCTCACCTCCAGGGGCAGATACGCAGTATTTT.